What follows are 16 T cell receptor beta chains derived from one specimen sequenced in a study of shared clonotypes between healthy human individuals. CD45RO-negative cells were positively selected for CCR7, leaving out terminally differentiated effector memory CD45RA+ cells. The protocol was immunoSEQ multiplex PCR, while the TCRdb copy is restricted to in-frame clones and leaves out a portion. The data show about 2.1 million clones, around 95% seen once. The sequencing input was naive CD8+ T cells from PBMCs. The receptors were gathered from a young man in good health. Some clones in this sample may be carry-over from other donors' samples.

The chain links TRBV28 to TRBJ2-1, with TRBD2 identical over 9 bases. The CDR3 runs to 18 residues. CDR1 and CDR2 from the germline V gene are MDHEN and SYDVKM. V shed 5 bases, J shed 3 bases, and the junction held 14 bases outside the gene matches. CDR3 bases: TGTGCCAGCAGTATACTTGGGTCTAGCGGGACGCGCTACAATGAGCAGTTCTTC. Translated: CASSILGSSGTRYNEQFF.

This chain joins TRBV7-3 and TRBJ2-1, with D perhaps assigned TRBD1 or TRBD2 (5 bases each). Germline V gene lookup returns CDR1 SGHTA and CDR2 FQGTGA. This CDR3 has 20 amino acids. V lost 2 bases and J 0 bases, leaving 23 bases between the germline ends. CDR3 nucleotide sequence: TGTGCCAGCAGCTTAGGGGCGGCTACCAGCGGTCCCAGCTCCTACAATGAGCAGTTCTTC. Translated, it gives CASSLGAATSGPSSYNEQFF.

The J gene is TRBJ1-2, the V gene TRBV6-1; D ambiguous. The CDR3 runs to 14 residues. The ends were cut back, 6 bases at V and 3 bases at J, with 14 bases in the middle. The V gene's germline CDR1 is MNHNS and CDR2 SASEGT. CDR3 DNA: TGTGCCAGCAGGAAAACCGGGCTTTACTATGGCTACACCTTC. Protein: CASRKTGLYYGYTF.

The rearrangement links TRBV28 to TRBJ1-4; no definite D call. The CDR3 runs to 14 residues. The germline gives CDR1 MDHEN, CDR2 SYDVKM. V dropped 6 bases and J dropped 8 bases, with 16 bases sitting between them. The CDR3 nucleotides are TGTGCCAGCAGAGAATGGACGGGAACCGAAAAACTGTTTTTT. Translation: CASREWTGTEKLFF.

The V and J genes are TRBV5-1 and TRBJ1-1; 10 bases fit TRBD1. Germline V gives CDR1 SGHRS, CDR2 YFSETQ. J was trimmed by 7 bases and V by 3 bases; bases with no gene match: 9. The CDR3 sequence is 15 residues long. The CDR3 here is CASSSSPGQGIEAFF. DNA of the CDR3: TGCGCCAGCAGCTCTTCACCGGGACAGGGGATTGAAGCTTTCTTT.

The V and J genes are TRBV28 and TRBJ2-7, with D maybe TRBD1 (5 bases). CDR3 size: 13 residues. V was clipped by 0 bases and J by 3 bases, with 6 bases between them. From germline, CDR1 is MDHEN and CDR2 SYDVKM. CDR3 in amino acids: CASSLWDNYEQYF. The CDR3 region has the DNA TGTGCCAGCAGTTTATGGGACAACTACGAGCAGTACTTC.

Concerning this clone: Other DNA sequences in the sample encode the same CDR3. The V call is TRBV27, the J call TRBJ2-7, with 8 bases lining up with TRBD2. The CDR3 covers 14 residues. The germline V gene has CDR1 MNHEY and CDR2 SMNVEV (reference sequence). V lost 2 bases and J lost 6; bases outside the gene matches: 6. CDR3 in amino acids: CASSLGGRGGEQYF. The CDR3 DNA is TGTGCCAGCAGTTTAGGGGGACGGGGGGGCGAGCAGTACTTC.

J is TRBJ2-7 and V is TRBV30; 8 positions agree with TRBD1. Germline V CDR1 and CDR2: GTSNPN, SVGIG (reference sequence). The CDR3 is 14 residues long. V trimming: 1 base; J trimming: 3 bases; junction bases outside the gene matches: 5. This chain's CDR3 is CAWSGNRGSYEQYF. The CDR3 DNA is TGTGCCTGGAGTGGAAACAGGGGGAGCTACGAGCAGTACTTC.

The chain has TRBV5-5 and TRBJ2-7; no clear D. Trimming left V 0 bases short and J 3 bases short, with 13 bases between. The CDR3 covers 15 residues. The germline CDR1 and CDR2 sequences are SGHKS and YYEKEE (reference sequence). CDR3 sequence: CASSLAALNFYEQYF. CDR3 DNA sequence: TGTGCCAGCAGCTTGGCGGCCCTAAATTTCTACGAGCAGTACTTC.

The V call is TRBV28, the J call TRBJ2-7, with D unclear. From germline, CDR1 is MDHEN and CDR2 SYDVKM. CDR3 length: 14 residues. V was trimmed by 3 bases and J by 6 bases, leaving 15 bases between them. Here the CDR3 DNA reads TGTGCCAGCAGTTTTACCAGACTCCTCACCGAGCAGTACTTC. Protein: CASSFTRLLTEQYF.

With regard to this clone: The identical CDR3 is also encoded by other nucleotide sequences in the sample. The chain uses TRBV9 and TRBJ2-1; D possibly corresponds to TRBD2 (5 bases). Germline assignment: CDR1 SGDLS and CDR2 YYNGEE. V lost 1 base and J 0 bases, leaving 8 bases between the germline ends. This CDR3 is 15 amino acids long. The CDR3 loop is CASSVSGTSYNEQFF. In DNA form, the CDR3 reads TGTGCCAGCAGCGTAAGCGGAACCTCCTACAATGAGCAGTTCTTC.

The chain combines TRBV19 with TRBJ2-1, with D unresolved. The V and J ends lost 0 bases and 7 bases respectively, with 7 bases between them. This CDR3 is 13 amino acids long. CDR1 is LNHDA, CDR2 SQIVND, per germline (reference sequence). In nucleotides, the CDR3 is TGTGCCAGTAGTATAGAGGGCAGAAATGAGCAGTTCTTC. It specifies CASSIEGRNEQFF.

The chain has TRBV28 and TRBJ1-3; tentatively, D is TRBD1 (5 bases). CDR1 is MDHEN, CDR2 SYDVKM, per germline. The CDR3 has 14 residues. V lost 2 bases and J 2 bases, leaving 7 bases between the germline ends. CDR3 bases: TGTGCCAGCAGTTTAGGGGGTCCTGGAAACACCATATATTTT. Translated: CASSLGGPGNTIYF.

This chain links TRBV27 with TRBJ2-5; a weak D match, TRBD2 (5 bases). Trimming pared 4 bases from V and 4 bases from J, leaving 13 bases between. The germline CDR1 and CDR2 sequences are MNHEY and SMNVEV (reference sequence). The CDR3 loop spans 14 amino acids. The CDR3 DNA is TGTGCCAGCAGTTCGGACGGGAAAGGAGAGACCCAGTACTTC. Protein product: CASSSDGKGETQYF.

On this clone: Other DNA sequences from this sample encode an identical CDR3 as well. The genes are TRBV7-9 and TRBJ2-2; D call uncertain. The V and J ends lost 3 bases and 4 bases respectively, with 3 bases between them. The CDR3 sequence is 12 residues long. Germline V gene sequence: CDR1 SEHNR, CDR2 FQNEAQ (reference sequence). CDR3 in amino acids: CASSFSTGELFF. The CDR3 DNA is TGTGCCAGCAGCTTTTCCACCGGGGAGCTGTTTTTT.

The V gene is TRBV27, the J gene TRBJ1-4; TRBD1 might be the D (6 bases). The germline V gene encodes CDR1 MNHEY and CDR2 SMNVEV (reference sequence). V dropped 5 bases and J dropped 0 bases, with 13 bases sitting between them. The CDR3 totals 16 residues. The CDR3 loop is CASSPGVQATNEKLFF. The CDR3 bases are TGTGCCAGCAGTCCAGGGGTACAGGCAACTAATGAAAAACTGTTTTTT.